This T cell receptor (beta chain) derives from a study of blood T cell repertoires in COVID-19. This clone has more than one count but fewer than ten. Per the germline V gene, CDR1 is SEHNR and CDR2 is FQNEAQ (reference sequence). V lost 0 bases and J 3 bases, leaving 9 bases between the germline ends. The CDR3 sequence is 14 residues long. The data were produced by immunoSEQ multiplex PCR, yet TCRdb's version contains in-frame clones alone and is incomplete. The sample lists 100,000 to 150,000 clones, about 70% occurring once. This sequence originates from a woman between 70 and 85 years old with acute or convalescent COVID-19. The rearrangement joins TRBV7-9 to TRBJ2-7; possibly TRBD2 for D (5 bases). The sample consisted of peripheral blood. CDR3 in amino acids: CASSLADGIYEQYF. The CDR3 bases are TGTGCCAGCAGCTTAGCGGACGGGATCTACGAGCAGTACTTC. Combining the CDR3 with reference TRBV7-9 and TRBJ2-7 gives the whole variable domain DTGVSQNPRHKITKRGQNVTFRCDPISEHNRLYWYRQTLGQGPEFLTYFQNEAQLEKSRLLSDRFSAERPKGSFSTLEIQRTEQGDSAMYLCASSLADGIYEQYFGPGTRLTVT.